Below, 18 T cell receptor beta chains from the same sample are listed, as sequenced in a study of cytomegalovirus exposure and HLA in healthy donors. TCRdb keeps only in-frame clones here, not all; method: immunoSEQ multiplex PCR. The repertoire includes fewer than 130,000 clones, 88% of them detected once, and 1.4% sits in the top ten. The sample was PBMCs. These receptors all come from a woman in her twenties or thirties in good health and CMV-seropositive.

The CDR3 sequence is CAWSSGTGAYEQYF. The CDR3 DNA is TGTGCCTGGAGTTCCGGGACAGGGGCCTACGAGCAGTACTTC. The rearrangement links TRBV30 to TRBJ2-7; 10 positions match TRBD1. CDR1 GTSNPN and CDR2 SVGIG come from the germline V gene (reference sequence). The CDR3 covers 14 residues. Trimming took 2 bases from V and 2 from J; bases not matched to a gene: 3.

The chain has TRBV6-1 and TRBJ1-5; the match to TRBD1 covers 7 bases. Germline-derived CDR1 and CDR2 are MNHNS and SASEGT. This CDR3 region has 14 residues. V was clipped by 5 bases and J by 11 bases; unmatched bases: 12. The CDR3 reads CASSRDRVATAQHF. CDR3 nucleotide sequence: TGTGCCAGCAGTCGCGACAGGGTGGCCACAGCCCAGCATTTT.

V usage is TRBV23-1 and J usage is TRBJ2-1; 7 bases align to TRBD2. TRBV23-1 is noted as an ORF with a role that remains uncertain. The CDR3 is 14 residues long. V shed 8 bases and J 7 bases; nucleotides not matched to a gene: 11. CDR3 amino acids: CASFCCREDNEQFF. Here the CDR3 DNA reads TGCGCCAGCTTTTGTTGTCGGGAGGATAATGAGCAGTTCTTC.

This chain joins TRBV30 and TRBJ1-5; D possibly corresponds to TRBD1 (6 bases). The CDR3 length is 13 residues. Per germline, CDR1 GTSNPN and CDR2 SVGIG (reference sequence). Trimming cost V 3 bases and J 4 bases, with 10 bases left between them. The chain's CDR3 is CAWRGQGNQPQHF. As DNA, the CDR3 is TGTGCCTGGAGAGGGCAGGGGAATCAGCCCCAGCATTTT.

The chain employs TRBV11-2 and TRBJ2-1; 8 nucleotides agree with TRBD1. CDR3 length: 14 amino acids. Germline CDR1 and CDR2: SGHAT and FQNNGV. V shed 8 bases and J 5 bases; nucleotides not matched to a gene: 8. CDR3 region: CASGLDRVHNEQFF. In nucleotides, the CDR3 is TGTGCCAGCGGGTTGGACAGGGTTCACAATGAGCAGTTCTTC.

The chain combines TRBV7-9 with TRBJ2-3, with 13 bases identical to TRBD2. J lost 0 bases, V lost 7 bases, and 7 bases had no gene match. In germline, CDR1 is SEHNR, CDR2 FQNEAQ (reference sequence). The CDR3 has 17 amino acids. CDR3: CASNNLGLAGSTDTQYF. The CDR3 DNA follows: TGTGCCAGCAATAATCTGGGACTAGCGGGGAGCACAGATACGCAGTATTTT.

This clone has a single count. V and J are TRBV15 and TRBJ2-1, with 7 bases that match TRBD2. Germline lookup yields CDR1 LNHNV and CDR2 YYDKDF (reference sequence). V was clipped by 3 bases and J by 6 bases; unmatched bases: 8. The CDR3 contains 15 residues. The CDR3: CATSSPLGGVNEQFF. In nucleotides, the CDR3 is TGTGCCACCAGCAGCCCACTTGGGGGGGTCAATGAGCAGTTCTTC.

This chain links TRBV6-6 with TRBJ1-3; D gene uncertain. In germline, CDR1 is MNHNY, CDR2 SVGAGI (reference sequence). CDR3 size: 15 residues. Trimming took off 0 bases at V and 1 base at J, with 7 bases between the two ends. The CDR3 nucleotides are TGTGCCAGCAGTTACTCGGGAGGTTCTGGAAACACCATATATTTT. It is translated as CASSYSGGSGNTIYF.

V gene TRBV30 combines with J gene TRBJ1-2, with a possible D match to TRBD1 (5 bases). This CDR3 spans 13 amino acids. V was trimmed by 5 bases and J by 6 bases, leaving 16 bases between them. Germline values: CDR1 GTSNPN, CDR2 SVGIG (reference sequence). The CDR3 nucleotides read TGTGCCTGGGACAATCCAGGGAAGAATGGCTACACCTTC. It is translated as CAWDNPGKNGYTF.

This clone was observed once. The chain couples TRBV27 to TRBJ2-7; TRBD1 might be the D (6 bases). There are 14 residues in the CDR3. Germline CDR1 reads MNHEY; CDR2 reads SMNVEV (reference sequence). Deletions cut 1 base from V and 6 bases from J, with 13 bases between. CDR3 sequence (DNA): TGTGCCAGCAGTTTATTACAGGGAAGTGGCGAGCAGTACTTC. This codes for CASSLLQGSGEQYF.

The J gene is TRBJ2-3, the V gene TRBV7-2; 12 positions agree with TRBD2. V gave up 5 bases and J gave up 2 bases; unmatched junction bases: 2. The germline CDR1 and CDR2 sequences are SGHTA and FQGNSA. The CDR3 loop spans 15 amino acids. CDR3 protein: CASSPSGRATDTQYF. The CDR3 region has the DNA TGTGCCAGCAGCCCTAGCGGGAGGGCCACAGATACGCAGTATTTT. Drawing the rest from reference TRBV7-2 and TRBJ2-3, the complete variable domain is GAGVSQSPSNKVTEKGKDVELRCDPISGHTALYWYRQSLGQGLEFLIYFQGNSAPDKSGLPSDRFSAERTGGSVSTLTIQRTQQEDSAVYLCASSPSGRATDTQYFGPGTRLTVL.

This chain uses TRBV6-5 with TRBJ2-3; D possibly corresponds to TRBD2 (6 bases). The V gene's germline CDR1 is MNHEY and CDR2 SVGAGI. V lost 4 bases and J lost 4, with 12 bases in between. The CDR3 has 14 amino acids. The CDR3 loop reads CASSFGGAADTQYF. The CDR3 DNA reads TGTGCCAGCAGTTTCGGGGGAGCGGCAGATACGCAGTATTTT.

In its sample, this clone was seen once. V is TRBV19 and J is TRBJ1-1; TRBD1 aligns across 9 bases. The germline V gene has CDR1 LNHDA and CDR2 SQIVND (reference sequence). This CDR3 has 14 amino acids. Trimming removed 5 bases from V and 3 bases from J; junction bases left unmatched: 4. The CDR3 region is CASSGDRDDTEAFF. In DNA, the CDR3 is TGTGCCAGTAGTGGGGACAGGGACGACACTGAAGCTTTCTTT. Combining the CDR3 with reference TRBV19 and TRBJ1-1 gives the whole variable domain DGGITQSPKYLFRKEGQNVTLSCEQNLNHDAMYWYRQDPGQGLRLIYYSQIVNDFQKGDIAEGYSVSREKKESFPLTVTSAQKNPTAFYLCASSGDRDDTEAFFGQGTRLTVV.

This clone showed up just once. V usage is TRBV2 and J usage is TRBJ2-2, with D maybe TRBD2 (6 bases). Trimming removed 7 bases from V and 2 bases from J, with 14 bases in between. CDR3 size: 15 residues. Germline V gene data show CDR1 as SNHLY and CDR2 as FYNNEI. The CDR3 region is CASTDWTINTGELFF. The CDR3 DNA follows: TGTGCCAGCACCGACTGGACTATAAACACCGGGGAGCTGTTTTTT.

The V and J genes are TRBV2 and TRBJ2-3; weak D call: TRBD2 (6 bases). The ends were cut back, 5 bases at V and 3 bases at J, with 15 bases in the middle. The CDR3 length is 15 residues. Looked up from germline, CDR1 is SNHLY and CDR2 is FYNNEI. DNA of the CDR3: TGTGCCAGCAGTCAGGAACAGCGGGCGACAGATACGCAGTATTTT. Its protein is CASSQEQRATDTQYF.

This chain links TRBV15 with TRBJ2-2, with 7 bases that match TRBD2. Per the germline V gene, CDR1 is LNHNV and CDR2 is YYDKDF (reference sequence). The ends lost 1 base at V and 6 bases at J; junction bases unmatched: 17. The length of the CDR3 is 19 residues. The DNA of the CDR3 is TGTGCCACCAGCAGAGGGCTAGGGCGGACTAGTCTATTCTCCGGGGAGCTGTTTTTT. It codes for CATSRGLGRTSLFSGELFF.

This chain joins TRBV6-6 and TRBJ1-5, with D tentatively TRBD1 (5 bases). The germline CDR1 and CDR2 sequences are MNHNY and SVGAGI (reference sequence). Trimming removed 7 bases at V and 0 bases at J, with 10 bases between. CDR3 length: 14 amino acids. The CDR3 DNA is TGTGCCAGCAACCGACAGTTTAGCAATCAGCCCCAGCATTTT. Amino acids: CASNRQFSNQPQHF.

The chain combines TRBV25-1 with TRBJ2-7; the match to TRBD1 covers 9 bases. The trim removed 5 bases at V and 3 bases at J, leaving 8 bases unmatched. This CDR3 spans 15 amino acids. Germline-derived CDR1 and CDR2 are MGHDK and SYGVNS. The CDR3 is CASSNRDRAHYEQYF. The CDR3 nucleotides are TGTGCCAGCAGTAACCGGGACAGGGCCCACTACGAGCAGTACTTC.